This T cell receptor (beta chain) was captured in a study of T cells after yellow fever vaccination. Regarding the study as a whole: The secondary response was weaker, and its peak arrived faster, on day 5 versus 15. Among primary-vaccination clones, most reappeared after the booster, at approximately 96% for CD4 and 88% for CD8. The CD4 compartment and the CD8 compartment contained a small share of clonotypes in common.

A universal primer site and UMIs were added as TCR cDNA was made by 5'RACE template switching. Each CDR3 protein gets one entry after TCRdb re-called the 5' RACE reads with MiXCR. The sample lists some 260,000 distinct CDR3 sequences; about 5.2% were seen once. This CDR3 is 13 amino acids long. V lost 5 bases to trimming and J lost 7 bases; unmatched junction nucleotides: 7. CDR1 is SEHNR and CDR2 is FQNEAQ in the germline V gene (reference sequence). This clonotype came up a few times. Its antigen is unknown. V gene TRBV7-9 combines with J gene TRBJ1-2; 7 bases align to TRBD1. This sample comprised CD4+ T cells sorted from PBMCs, obtained on the day of the yellow fever booster vaccination. The sequence derives from a man between 18 and 35 years old who received the YFV17D yellow fever vaccine. The CDR3 bases are TGTGCCAGCAGCCCTACAGGGGTAGGTGGCTACACCTTC. Its translation: CASSPTGVGGYTF.